This T cell receptor (beta chain) was captured by sequencing in a study of CD8+ T cells in alopecia areata. The overall study: Oral tofacitinib (5 to 10 mg twice daily) was administered to treated patients.

As to treatment: oral pan-JAK inhibitor, 5-10 mg twice daily. Findings and caveats of the study: Whereas mice showed it more clearly, TCR sharing across patients was murkier, possibly because of HLA.

RNA was isolated and reverse transcribed to cDNA, the sequencing template. TCRdb keeps only in-frame clones here, not all; method: immunoSEQ multiplex PCR. The top ten hold 0.91% of the sample, which has about 160,000 clones, 65% seen once. This clone was counted only a few times. The target antigen is unknown. There are 12 residues in the CDR3. Trimming cost V 4 bases and J 11 bases, with 14 bases left between them. The germline gives CDR1 LNHDA, CDR2 SQIVND (reference sequence). This rearrangement joins TRBV19 to TRBJ1-1; no clear D gene. The clonotype originates from a human donor with alopecia areata. Sample: CD4+ T cells sorted from blood, taken at week 4, from a patient treated with tofacitinib. The CDR3 reads CASSTYRVHAFF. Here the CDR3 DNA reads TGTGCCAGTAGTACATACCGGGTCCACGCTTTCTTT. The full variable domain, with the rest looked up from reference TRBV19 and TRBJ1-1, is DGGITQSPKYLFRKEGQNVTLSCEQNLNHDAMYWYRQDPGQGLRLIYYSQIVNDFQKGDIAEGYSVSREKKESFPLTVTSAQKNPTAFYLCASSTYRVHAFFGQGTRLTVV.